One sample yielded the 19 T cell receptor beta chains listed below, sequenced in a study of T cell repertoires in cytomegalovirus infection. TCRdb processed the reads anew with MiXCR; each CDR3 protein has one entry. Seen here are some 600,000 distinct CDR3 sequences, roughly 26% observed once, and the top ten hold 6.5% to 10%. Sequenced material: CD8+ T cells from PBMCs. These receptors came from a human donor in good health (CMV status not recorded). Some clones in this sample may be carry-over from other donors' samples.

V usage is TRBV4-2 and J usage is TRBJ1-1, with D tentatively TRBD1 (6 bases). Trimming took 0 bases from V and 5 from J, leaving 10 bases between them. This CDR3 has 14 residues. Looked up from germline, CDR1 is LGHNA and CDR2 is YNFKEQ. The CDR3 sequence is CASSQDTGRTEAFF. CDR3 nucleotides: TGTGCCAGCAGCCAAGATACAGGGAGGACTGAAGCTTTCTTT.

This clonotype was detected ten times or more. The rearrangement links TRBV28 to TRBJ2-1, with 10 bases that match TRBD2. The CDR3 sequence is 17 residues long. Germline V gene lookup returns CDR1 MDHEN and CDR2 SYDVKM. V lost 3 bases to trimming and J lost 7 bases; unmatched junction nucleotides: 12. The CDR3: CASSFIPLLAGRNEQFF. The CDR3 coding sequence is TGTGCCAGCAGTTTTATCCCCTTACTAGCGGGGCGGAATGAGCAGTTCTTC. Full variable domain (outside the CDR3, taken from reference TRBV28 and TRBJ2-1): DVKVTQSSRYLVKRTGEKVFLECVQDMDHENMFWYRQDPGLGLRLIYFSYDVKMKEKGDIPEGYSVSREKKERFSLILESASTNQTSMYLCASSFIPLLAGRNEQFFGPGTRLTVL.

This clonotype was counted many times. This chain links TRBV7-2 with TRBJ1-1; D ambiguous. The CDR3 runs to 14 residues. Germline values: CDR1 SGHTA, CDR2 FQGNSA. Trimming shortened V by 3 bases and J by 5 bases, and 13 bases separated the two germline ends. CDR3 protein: CASSFDVGWTEAFF. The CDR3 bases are TGTGCCAGCAGCTTTGACGTGGGGTGGACTGAAGCTTTCTTT.

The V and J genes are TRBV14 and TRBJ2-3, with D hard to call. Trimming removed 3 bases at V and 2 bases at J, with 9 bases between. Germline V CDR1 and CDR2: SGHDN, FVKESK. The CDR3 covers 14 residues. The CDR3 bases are TGTGCCAGCAGCCAGGAAGTCGTCACAGATACGCAGTATTTT. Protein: CASSQEVVTDTQYF.

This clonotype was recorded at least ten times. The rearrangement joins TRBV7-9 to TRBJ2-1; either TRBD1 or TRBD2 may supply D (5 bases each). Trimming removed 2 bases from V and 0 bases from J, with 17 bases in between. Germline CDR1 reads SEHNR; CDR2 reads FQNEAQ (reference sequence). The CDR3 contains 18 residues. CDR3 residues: CASSLRKVGVSSYNEQFF. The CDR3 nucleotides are TGTGCCAGCAGCTTAAGGAAAGTGGGGGTCAGCTCCTACAATGAGCAGTTCTTC.

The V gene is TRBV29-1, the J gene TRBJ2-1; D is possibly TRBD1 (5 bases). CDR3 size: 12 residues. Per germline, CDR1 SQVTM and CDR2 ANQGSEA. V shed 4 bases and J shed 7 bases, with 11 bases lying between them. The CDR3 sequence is CSVGIGANEQFF. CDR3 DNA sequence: TGCAGCGTTGGGATAGGGGCGAATGAGCAGTTCTTC.

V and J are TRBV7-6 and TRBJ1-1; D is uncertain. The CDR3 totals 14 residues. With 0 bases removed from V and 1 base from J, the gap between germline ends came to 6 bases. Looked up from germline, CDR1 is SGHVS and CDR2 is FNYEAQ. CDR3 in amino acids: CASSLATANTEAFF. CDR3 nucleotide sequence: TGTGCCAGCAGCTTAGCTACAGCGAACACTGAAGCTTTCTTT.

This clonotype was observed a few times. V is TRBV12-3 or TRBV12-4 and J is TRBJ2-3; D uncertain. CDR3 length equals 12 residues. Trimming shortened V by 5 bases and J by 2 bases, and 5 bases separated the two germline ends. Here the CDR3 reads CASSPATDTQYF. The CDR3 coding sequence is TGTGCCAGCAGTCCAGCCACAGATACGCAGTATTTT.

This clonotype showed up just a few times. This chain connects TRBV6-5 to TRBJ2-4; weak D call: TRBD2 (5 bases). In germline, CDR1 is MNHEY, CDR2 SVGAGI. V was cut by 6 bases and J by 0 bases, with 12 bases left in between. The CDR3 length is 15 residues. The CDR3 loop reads CASRNLAGAKNIQYF. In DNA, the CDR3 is TGTGCCAGCAGAAATCTTGCGGGAGCCAAAAACATTCAGTACTTC.

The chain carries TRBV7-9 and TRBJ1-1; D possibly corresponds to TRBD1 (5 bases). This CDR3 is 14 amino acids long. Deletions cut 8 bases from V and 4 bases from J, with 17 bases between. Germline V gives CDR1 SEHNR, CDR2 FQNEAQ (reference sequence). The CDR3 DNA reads TGTGCCAGCGCGTGGGCGGGGGGAGGCACTGAAGCTTTCTTT. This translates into CASAWAGGGTEAFF.

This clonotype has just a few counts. This CDR3 is CASSPQGSEQFF. In DNA form, the CDR3 reads TGTGCCAGCAGCCCACAGGGGAGCGAGCAGTTCTTC. The chain has TRBV6-5 and TRBJ2-1, with 7 bases identical to TRBD1. The CDR3 loop spans 12 amino acids. The germline CDR1 and CDR2 sequences are MNHEY and SVGAGI. V shed 6 bases and J 10 bases; nucleotides not matched to a gene: 6.

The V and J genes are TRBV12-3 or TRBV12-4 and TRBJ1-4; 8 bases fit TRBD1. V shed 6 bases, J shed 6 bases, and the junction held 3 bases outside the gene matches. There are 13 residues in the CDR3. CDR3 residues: CASSETGDEKLFF. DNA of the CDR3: TGTGCCAGCAGCGAGACAGGGGATGAAAAACTGTTTTTT.

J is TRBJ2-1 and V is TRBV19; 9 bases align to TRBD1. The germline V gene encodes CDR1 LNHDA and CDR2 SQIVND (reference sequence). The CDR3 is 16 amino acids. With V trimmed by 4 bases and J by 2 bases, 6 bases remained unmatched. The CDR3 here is CASSNRDRVPYNEQFF. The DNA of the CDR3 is TGTGCCAGTAGTAACCGGGACAGGGTCCCCTACAATGAGCAGTTCTTC.

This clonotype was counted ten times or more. CDR3 nucleotides: TGTGCCAGCTTGACTGGGAGCACAGATACGCAGTATTTT. Encoded protein: CASLTGSTDTQYF. This sequence joins TRBV7-8 and TRBJ2-3; no reliable D call. V was pared by 8 bases and J by 0 bases, with 9 bases between. The CDR3 totals 13 residues. Germline assignment: CDR1 SGHVS and CDR2 FQNEAQ.

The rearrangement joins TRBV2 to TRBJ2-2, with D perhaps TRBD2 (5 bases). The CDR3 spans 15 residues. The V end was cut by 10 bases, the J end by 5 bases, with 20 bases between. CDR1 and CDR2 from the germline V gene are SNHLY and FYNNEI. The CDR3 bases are TGTGCCACCTCTTCCGGGTACGGGGAGACCGGGGAGCTGTTTTTT. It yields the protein CATSSGYGETGELFF.

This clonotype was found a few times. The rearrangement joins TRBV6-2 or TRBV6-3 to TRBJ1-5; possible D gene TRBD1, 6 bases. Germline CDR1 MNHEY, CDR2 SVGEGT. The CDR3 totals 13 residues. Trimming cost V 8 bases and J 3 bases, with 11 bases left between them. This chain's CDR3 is CASRTGNNQPQHF. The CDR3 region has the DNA TGTGCCAGCCGAACAGGGAACAATCAGCCCCAGCATTTT.

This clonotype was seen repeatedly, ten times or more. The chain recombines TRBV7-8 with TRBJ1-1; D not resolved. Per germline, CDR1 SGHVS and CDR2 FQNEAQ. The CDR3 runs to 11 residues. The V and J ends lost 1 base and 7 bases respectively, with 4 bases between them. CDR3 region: CASSLGVEAFF. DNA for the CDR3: TGTGCCAGCAGCTTAGGGGTTGAAGCTTTCTTT. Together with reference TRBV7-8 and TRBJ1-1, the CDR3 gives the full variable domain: GAGVSQSPRYKVAKRGQDVALRCDPISGHVSLFWYQQALGQGPEFLTYFQNEAQLDKSGLPSDRFFAERPEGSVSTLKIQRTQQEDSAVYLCASSLGVEAFFGQGTRLTVV.

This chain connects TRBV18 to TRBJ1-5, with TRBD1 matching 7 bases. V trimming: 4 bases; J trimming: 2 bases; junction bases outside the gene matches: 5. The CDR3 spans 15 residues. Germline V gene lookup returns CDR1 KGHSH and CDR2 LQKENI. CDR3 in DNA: TGTGCCAGCTCACGAGGACAGGACGGCAATCAGCCCCAGCATTTT. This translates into CASSRGQDGNQPQHF.

This chain's CDR3 is CASSQTSGGPLYNEQFF. CDR3 nucleotides: TGCGCCAGCAGCCAGACTAGCGGGGGACCCCTCTACAATGAGCAGTTCTTC. J is TRBJ2-1 and V is TRBV4-3; 12 nucleotides agree with TRBD2. The germline gives CDR1 LGHNA, CDR2 YSLEER. The junction had 6 bases not matched to a gene; V was cut back by 3 bases and J by 3 bases. The CDR3 spans 17 residues.